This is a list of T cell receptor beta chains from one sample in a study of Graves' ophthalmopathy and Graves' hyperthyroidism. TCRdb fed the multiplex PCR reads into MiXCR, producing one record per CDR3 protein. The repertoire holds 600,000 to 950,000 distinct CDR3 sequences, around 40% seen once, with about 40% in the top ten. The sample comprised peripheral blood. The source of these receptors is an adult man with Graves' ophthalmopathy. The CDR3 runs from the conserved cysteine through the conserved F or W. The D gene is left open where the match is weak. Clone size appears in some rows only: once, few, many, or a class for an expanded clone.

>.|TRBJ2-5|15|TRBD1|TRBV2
TGTGCCAGCAGTGATGACAGGGGTCACCAAGAGACCCAGTACTTC
CASSDDRGHQETQYF
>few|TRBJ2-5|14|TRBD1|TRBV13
TGTGCCAGCAGCTCAGACAGGGGAGAGGAGACCCAGTACTTC
CASSSDRGEETQYF
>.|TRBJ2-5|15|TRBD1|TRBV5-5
TGTGCCAGCAGCTGGGGGGACAGGATACAAGAGACCCAGTACTTC
CASSWGDRIQETQYF
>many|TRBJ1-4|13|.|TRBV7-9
TGTGCCAGCAGTTTTCAAAACCCGGAAAAACTGTTTTTT
CASSFQNPEKLFF
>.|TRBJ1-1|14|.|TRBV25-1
TGTGCCAGCAGTGCTAGAGAGACAGGTAGAGGAGCTTTCTTT
CASSARETGRGAFF
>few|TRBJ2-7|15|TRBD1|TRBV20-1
TGCAGTGCTAGGGAAGGGACAGGGCCTACCTACGAGCAGTACTTC
CSAREGTGPTYEQYF
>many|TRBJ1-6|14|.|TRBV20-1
TGCAGTGCTAGACGACAGGATTGGCATTCACCCCTCCACTTT
CSARRQDWHSPLHF
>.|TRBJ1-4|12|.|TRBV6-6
TGTGCCAGCAGGAGAGGGGGGGAAAAACTGTTTTTT
CASRRGGEKLFF
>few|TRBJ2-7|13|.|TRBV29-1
TGCAGCGTTCGGTGGGCAGGCACCTACGAGCAGTACTTC
CSVRWAGTYEQYF
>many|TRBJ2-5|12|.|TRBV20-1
TGCAGTGCTGAGAGTCGGCAAGAGACCCAGTACTTC
CSAESRQETQYF
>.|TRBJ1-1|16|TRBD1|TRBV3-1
TGTGCCAGCAGCCGTAGAGCGGGACAGAGGTTCACTGAAGCTTTCTTT
CASSRRAGQRFTEAFF
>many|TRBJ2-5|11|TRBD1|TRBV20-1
TGCAGTGCTAGACATGGGACAGCGGAGTACTTC
CSARHGTAEYF
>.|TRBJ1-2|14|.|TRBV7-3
TGTGCCAGCAGCTTAGAGACTCCTAACTATGGCTACACCTTC
CASSLETPNYGYTF
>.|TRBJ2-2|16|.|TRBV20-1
TGCAGTGCTAGAGATACACGGAGGGGGGTTTCCGGGGAGCTGTTTTTT
CSARDTRRGVSGELFF
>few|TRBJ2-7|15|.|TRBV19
TGTGCCAGTAGAACCACCGGGACGGCGGTTGAGGAGCAGTACTTC
CASRTTGTAVEEQYF
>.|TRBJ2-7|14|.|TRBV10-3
TGTGCCAGCAGTAGGCCGACGACTGTCACCGAGCAGTACTTC
CASSRPTTVTEQYF
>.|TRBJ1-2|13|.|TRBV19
TGTGCCAGTAGTCTCCTCCAGAGCTATGGCTACACCTTC
CASSLLQSYGYTF
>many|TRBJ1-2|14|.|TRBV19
TGTGCCAGTAGTCGACGGACCGATAACTATGGCTACACCTTC
CASSRRTDNYGYTF
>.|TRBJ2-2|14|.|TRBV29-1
TGCAGCTTGGTTGGCGGGTCGAACACCGGGGAGCTGTTTTTT
CSLVGGSNTGELFF
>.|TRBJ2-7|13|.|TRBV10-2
TGCGCCAGCGTGGGGGCCGGGAGGCACGAGCAGTACTTC
CASVGAGRHEQYF
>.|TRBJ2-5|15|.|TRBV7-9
TGTGCCAGCAGCCCATACGGACCCAGAGGAGAGACCCAGTACTTC
CASSPYGPRGETQYF
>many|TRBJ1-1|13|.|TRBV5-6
TGTGCCAGCAGCTTGGTTTCAGTCACTGAAGCTTTCTTT
CASSLVSVTEAFF
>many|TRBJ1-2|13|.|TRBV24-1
TGTGCCACCCAAATCGGGGGGGGCTATGGCTACACCTTC
CATQIGGGYGYTF
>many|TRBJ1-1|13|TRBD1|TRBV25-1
TGTGCCAGCAGCAAGGGGGCTTGGGCTGAAGCTTTCTTT
CASSKGAWAEAFF
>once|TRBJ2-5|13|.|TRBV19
TGTGCCAGCGTCCAAGGAGGGAGAGAGACCCAGTACTTC
CASVQGGRETQYF
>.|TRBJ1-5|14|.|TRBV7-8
TGCGCCAGCAGCCAAGAAGCTAGGTATCAGCCCCAGCATTTT
CASSQEARYQPQHF
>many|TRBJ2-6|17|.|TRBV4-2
TGTGCCAGCAGCCAAGTTGTAACAGGCCGACGGGCCAACGTCCTGACTTTC
CASSQVVTGRRANVLTF
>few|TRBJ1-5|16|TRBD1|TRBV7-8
TGTGCCAGCAGCCGTTCGGACAGGGGAAGCAATCAGCCCCAGCATTTT
CASSRSDRGSNQPQHF
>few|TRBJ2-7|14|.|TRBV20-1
TGCAGTGCCACTCCCCAGCCTACCTACTACGAGCAGTACTTC
CSATPQPTYYEQYF
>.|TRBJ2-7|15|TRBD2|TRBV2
TGTGCCAGCAGTTTTAGGACTAGCGCCGCCTACGAGCAGTACTTC
CASSFRTSAAYEQYF
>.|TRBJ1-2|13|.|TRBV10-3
TGTGCCAGCAGTTACGGGTATAGCTATGGCTACACCTTC
CASSYGYSYGYTF
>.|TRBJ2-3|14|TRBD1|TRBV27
TGTGCCAGCAGTTTATCAGGGGGCGTAGATACGCAGTATTTT
CASSLSGGVDTQYF
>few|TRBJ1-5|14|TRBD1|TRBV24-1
TGTGCCAGCAGTACCCACGACAGGGTACAGCCCCAGCATTTT
CASSTHDRVQPQHF
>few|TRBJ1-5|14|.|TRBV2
TGTGCCAGCAGGAACCCGGGTTCTCATCAGCCCCAGCATTTT
CASRNPGSHQPQHF
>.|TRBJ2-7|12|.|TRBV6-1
TGTGCCAGCAGGACAACACCCGTCGAGCAGTACTTC
CASRTTPVEQYF
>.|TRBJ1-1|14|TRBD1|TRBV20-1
TGCAGTGCTACCGGACAGGGGAGGATCACTGAAGCTTTCTTT
CSATGQGRITEAFF
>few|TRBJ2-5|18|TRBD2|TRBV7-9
TGTGCCAGCAGCCCTCGGACTAGCGGGAGGGCAAATCAAGAGACCCAGTACTTC
CASSPRTSGRANQETQYF
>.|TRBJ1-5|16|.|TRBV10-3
TGTGCCATCAGTGCCATTTCGATGGGCCGCAATCAGCCCCAGCATTTT
CAISAISMGRNQPQHF
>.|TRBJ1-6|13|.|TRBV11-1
TGTGCCAGCAACGGGGGTAGGGGCTCACCCCTCCACTTT
CASNGGRGSPLHF
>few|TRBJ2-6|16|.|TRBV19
TGTGCCAGTAGTCCCATCCAGGGTGCTGGGGCCAACGTCCTGACTTTC
CASSPIQGAGANVLTF
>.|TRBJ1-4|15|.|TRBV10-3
TGTGCCATCAGTGAAATTGCACAATCTCATGAAAAACTGTTTTTT
CAISEIAQSHEKLFF
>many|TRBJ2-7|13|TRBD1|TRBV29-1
TGCAGCGTCCGGGGACAGGGGGCCTACGAGCAGTACTTC
CSVRGQGAYEQYF
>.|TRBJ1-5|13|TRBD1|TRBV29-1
TGCAGTGTTCCGGGACAGTTCGTTCAGCCCCAGCATTTT
CSVPGQFVQPQHF
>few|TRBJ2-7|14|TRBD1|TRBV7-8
TGTGCCAGCGGCCCCAGGGGGACAACCTACGAGCAGTACTTC
CASGPRGTTYEQYF
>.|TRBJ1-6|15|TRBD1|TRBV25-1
TGTGCCAGCAGTGCTCGCGGACAGGCTAATTCACCCCTCCACTTT
CASSARGQANSPLHF
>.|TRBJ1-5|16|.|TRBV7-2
TGCGCCAGCAGCCAAGCACCAGGAGAGAGCAATCAGCCCCAGCATTTT
CASSQAPGESNQPQHF
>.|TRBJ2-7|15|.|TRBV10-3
TGTGCCAGCAGTGAAGATCTCAGGGACTTCATCGAGCAGTACTTC
CASSEDLRDFIEQYF
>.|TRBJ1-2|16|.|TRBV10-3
TGTGCCATCAGTGCTTTGGCGGGCAGGGACGGCTATGGCTACACCTTC
CAISALAGRDGYGYTF
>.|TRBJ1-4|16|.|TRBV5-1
TGCGCCAGCAGTTTGACTCCGGGACTGACAAATGAAAAACTGTTTTTT
CASSLTPGLTNEKLFF
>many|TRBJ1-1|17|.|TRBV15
TGTGCCACCAGCGCCGCGGGGGGCAGAAGTATGAACACTGAAGCTTTCTTT
CATSAAGGRSMNTEAFF
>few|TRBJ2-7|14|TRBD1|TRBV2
TGTGCCAGCAGTGGTGGCAGGGGGTCCTACGAGCAGTACTTC
CASSGGRGSYEQYF
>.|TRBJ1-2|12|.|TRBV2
TGTGCCAGCGCTAGTCGGGGCCCCGGGGACACCTTC
CASASRGPGDTF